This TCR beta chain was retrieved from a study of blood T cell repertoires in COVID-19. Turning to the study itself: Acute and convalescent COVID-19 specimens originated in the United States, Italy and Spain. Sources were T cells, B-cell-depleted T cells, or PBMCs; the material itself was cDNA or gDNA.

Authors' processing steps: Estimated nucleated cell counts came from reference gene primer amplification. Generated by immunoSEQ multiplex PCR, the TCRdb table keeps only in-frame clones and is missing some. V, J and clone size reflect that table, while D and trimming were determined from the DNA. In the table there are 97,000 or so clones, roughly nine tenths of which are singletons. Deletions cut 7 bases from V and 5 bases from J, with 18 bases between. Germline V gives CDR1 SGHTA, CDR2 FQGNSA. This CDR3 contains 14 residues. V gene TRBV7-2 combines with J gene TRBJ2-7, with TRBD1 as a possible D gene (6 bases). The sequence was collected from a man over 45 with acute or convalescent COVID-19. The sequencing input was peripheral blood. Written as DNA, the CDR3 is TGTGCCAGCAACAATCCGACAGGTATCCACGAGCAGTACTTC. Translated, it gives CASNNPTGIHEQYF.